This is a list of T cell receptor beta chains from one sample in a study of cytomegalovirus exposure and HLA in healthy donors. Here immunoSEQ multiplex PCR was the method, and the copy in TCRdb shows in-frame clones only, minus some. The sample shows roughly 140,000 clones, 82% of them seen only once. Sequenced sample: PBMCs. Every receptor here comes from a woman aged 45-59 years in good health and CMV-seropositive. Both conserved end residues are part of each CDR3. Each record gives: D gene, clone size, J gene, V gene, CDR3 DNA, CDR3 protein. The D gene is left open where the match is weak. Expanded clones get a size class; other rows say once, few or many, or leave the size out.

-	few	TRBJ1-1	TRBV19	TGTGCCAGTAGTATGGTCAGGGACACTGAAGCTTTCTTT	CASSMVRDTEAFF
TRBD2	-	TRBJ2-1	TRBV29-1	TGCAGCGTTGTTAGCGGGGGACACCCTTTGGAGTTCTTC	CSVVSGGHPLEFF
-	-	TRBJ1-1	TRBV5-1	TGCGCCAGCAGCTCGCTGCAGGGAGGCACTGAAGCTTTCTTT	CASSSLQGGTEAFF
-	-	TRBJ1-4	TRBV5-1	TGCGCCAGCAGCTTGGGACAGCTTAATGAAAAACTGTTTTTT	CASSLGQLNEKLFF
TRBD2	-	TRBJ2-1	TRBV4-1	TGCGCCAGCAGCCAGAGCGGGGGCTACCTTGAGCAGTTCTTC	CASSQSGGYLEQFF
TRBD1	-	TRBJ1-2	TRBV30	TGTGCCTCGACAGGGTTTGCCTATGGCTACACCTTC	CASTGFAYGYTF
-	-	TRBJ2-2	TRBV5-4	TGTGCCAGCAGCTTGGCAGGATATCCCGGGGAGCTGTTTTTT	CASSLAGYPGELFF
-	-	TRBJ1-4	TRBV7-9	TGTGCCAGCAGCTTAGAGGAGGGTGTGAAACTGTTTTTT	CASSLEEGVKLFF
TRBD1	-	TRBJ1-5	TRBV27	TGTGCCAGCAGTTTAAGGGCCCGGACAGGGTTCGACAATCAGCCCCAGCATTTT	CASSLRARTGFDNQPQHF
-	-	TRBJ2-7	TRBV6-5	TGTGCCAGCAGCCTGACAGTGATGGCCTCCTACGAGCAGTACTTC	CASSLTVMASYEQYF
TRBD1	-	TRBJ2-3	TRBV7-7	TGTGCCAGCAGCTTAGGGACAGGGACAGATACGCAGTATTTT	CASSLGTGTDTQYF
TRBD1	-	TRBJ1-3	TRBV15	TGTGCCACCAGCAGTCCGGGACAGGGTAAATCGGGAAACACCATATATTTT	CATSSPGQGKSGNTIYF
-	-	TRBJ1-1	TRBV25-1	TGTGCCAGCAGTCAGGACAAGAACACTGAAGCTTTCTTT	CASSQDKNTEAFF
-	-	TRBJ1-2	TRBV2	TGTGCCAGCAGTGACGGAGCTAACTATGGCTACACCTTC	CASSDGANYGYTF
TRBD1	-	TRBJ1-1	TRBV29-1	TGCAGCGGTCGTATAGGGGGCATCGCTGAAGCTTTCTTT	CSGRIGGIAEAFF
TRBD1	-	TRBJ2-7	TRBV6-5	TGTGCCAGCAGGGTCTTGGGACAGGACTCCTACGAGCAGTACTTC	CASRVLGQDSYEQYF
-	-	TRBJ2-3	TRBV27	TGTGCCAGCAGCTCCTCAGGGGATACGCAGTATTTT	CASSSSGDTQYF
TRBD2	-	TRBJ2-1	TRBV7-2	TGTGCCAGCAGCTCCGATCTAGCGGTCTGGAATGAGCAGTTCTTC	CASSSDLAVWNEQFF
-	-	TRBJ2-7	TRBV6-1	TGTGCCAGCAGTGAAGCAAGCTTCGACAGTTCCTACGAGCAGTACTTC	CASSEASFDSSYEQYF
TRBD1	once	TRBJ1-3	TRBV6-1	TGTGCCAGCAGTGCTGGACAGGGGGTCTCTGGAAACACCATATATTTT	CASSAGQGVSGNTIYF
-	-	TRBJ1-2	TRBV10-3	TGTGCCATCAGTGAGTCTTCGGCCGGACAAAGGTACACCTTC	CAISESSAGQRYTF
-	-	TRBJ1-1	TRBV6-6	TGTGCCAGCAGAGACCCACAGGGCCCTGAAGCTTTCTTT	CASRDPQGPEAFF
TRBD1	-	TRBJ2-7	TRBV6-1	TGTGCCAGCAGTGTAGGACAGGCCTCCTACGAGCAGTACTTC	CASSVGQASYEQYF
-	-	TRBJ2-1	TRBV12-5	TGTGCTAGTAGTTGGGGCGGGGCAGGCGGGTATGAGCAGTTCTTC	CASSWGGAGGYEQFF
TRBD2	-	TRBJ2-2	TRBV6-6	TGTGCCAGCAGTCAAACAGCGGGGGGCTTAGCCGGGGAGCTGTTTTTT	CASSQTAGGLAGELFF
-	-	TRBJ1-2	TRBV10-3	TGTGCCATCTACCACCAGGCGGGAGATGGCTACACCTTC	CAIYHQAGDGYTF
-	-	TRBJ2-1	TRBV19	TGTGCCAGTAGTCAACGGGGATCCCCCGGAGAGCAGTTCTTC	CASSQRGSPGEQFF
TRBD2	-	TRBJ2-3	TRBV5-6	TGTGCCAGCAGCCCCCTAAGCGGGGGACCGACAGATACGCAGTATTTT	CASSPLSGGPTDTQYF
TRBD2	-	TRBJ2-1	TRBV30	TGTGCCTGGAGTGTATTTCTAGCGGGGGGCAATGAGCAGTTCTTC	CAWSVFLAGGNEQFF
TRBD1	-	TRBJ2-7	TRBV5-1	TGCGCCAGCAGCTTAAACCGGGACAGGGAGGCCGAGCAGTACTTC	CASSLNRDREAEQYF
-	few	TRBJ1-6	TRBV7-9	TGTGCCAGCAGCCGACAAGCTTCACCCCTCCACTTT	CASSRQASPLHF